This TCR beta chain was captured by sequencing in a study of graft-versus-host responses after intestinal transplantation. Study in general: The whole recipient group had anti-thymocyte globulin induction followed by tacrolimus and steroids for three to four years.

Profiled with immunoSEQ multiplex PCR; TCRdb holds only in-frame clones, not every one. The profile shows around 13,000 clones, around 74% of them singletons. Intraepithelial and lamina propria lymphocytes were released after the graft tissue was processed. Study observations and caveats: Early declines in HvG clones that occurred post-transplant were associated with peak circulating GvH clone levels. Analysis identified GvH clones in recipient marrow, with some appearing first in ileum or blood.

CDR3 size: 16 residues. V lost 1 base, J lost 2 bases, and 5 bases stayed unmatched. CDR1 and CDR2 (germline): WNHNN, SYGVQD (reference sequence). With respect to this clone: Antigen: not known.

The TCR was taken from a human patient who received an intestinal transplant, so some T cells may come from the graft donor. The specimen was ileum tissue, collected 16 days after intestinal transplant. The J gene is TRBJ2-1, the V gene TRBV10-1; 7 positions agree with TRBD1. CDR3 residues: CASSEWAGGTYNEQFF. The CDR3 region has the DNA TGCGCCAGCAGTGAGTGGGCAGGGGGTACCTACAATGAGCAGTTCTTC.